Listed below are T cell receptor beta chains from one sample, sequenced in a study of human T cells and chemical hapten exposure. TCRdb processed the RACE reads anew with MiXCR; each CDR3 protein has one entry. The table shows roughly 380,000 distinct CDR3 sequences, with approximately 5% occurring only once. The starting material was whole blood, obtained in connection with sensitization to the hapten diphenylcyclopropenone (DPC). These receptors were collected from a woman in her fifties or sixties with alopecia areata. Some clones in this sample may be carry-over from other donors' samples. The CDR3 runs from the conserved cysteine through the conserved F or W. Each record gives: CDR3 DNA, CDR3 protein, J gene, V gene, clone size, D gene. A D gene is named only where the DNA matches it firmly. Only some rows state a clone size, as once, few, many or a class for expanded clones.

CDR3nt: TGTGCCAGCAGTGACGGGCTCTCGGAGCATCCGCCCTACGAGCAGTACTTC; CDR3aa: CASSDGLSEHPPYEQYF; j_gene: TRBJ2-7; v_gene: TRBV25-1; abundance: many; d_gene: NA
CDR3nt: TGTGCCAGCAGCTTAGCCCTCTATGGGACAGATGAGCAGTTCTTC; CDR3aa: CASSLALYGTDEQFF; j_gene: TRBJ2-1; v_gene: TRBV5-5; abundance: NA; d_gene: TRBD1
CDR3nt: TGCGCCAGCAACCCCGGAATAAATAATGAGCAGTTCTTC; CDR3aa: CASNPGINNEQFF; j_gene: TRBJ2-1; v_gene: TRBV5-1; abundance: many; d_gene: NA
CDR3nt: TGCGCCAGCAGCTTGGAGCAGGGGGCGGACACTGAAGCTTTCTTT; CDR3aa: CASSLEQGADTEAFF; j_gene: TRBJ1-1; v_gene: TRBV5-1; abundance: NA; d_gene: TRBD1
CDR3nt: TGTGCCAGCAGTTTTTCCCCTGGAGAGACCCAGTACTTC; CDR3aa: CASSFSPGETQYF; j_gene: TRBJ2-5; v_gene: TRBV28; abundance: many; d_gene: NA
CDR3nt: TGCACCAGCAGCTTGGTCGAGGATACGCAGTATTTT; CDR3aa: CTSSLVEDTQYF; j_gene: TRBJ2-3; v_gene: TRBV5-1; abundance: NA; d_gene: NA
CDR3nt: TGTGCCAGCAGCTTCGAAGAAAATTCACCCCTCCACTTT; CDR3aa: CASSFEENSPLHF; j_gene: TRBJ1-6; v_gene: TRBV7-9; abundance: few; d_gene: NA
CDR3nt: TGCAGCGTTGTGGGCCGCTCCGGAAATGAGCAGTTCTTC; CDR3aa: CSVVGRSGNEQFF; j_gene: TRBJ2-1; v_gene: TRBV29-1; abundance: NA; d_gene: NA
CDR3nt: TGTGCCAGCTCATTCGGGACAGGGGCTGATCAGCCCCAGCATTTT; CDR3aa: CASSFGTGADQPQHF; j_gene: TRBJ1-5; v_gene: TRBV18; abundance: many; d_gene: TRBD1
CDR3nt: TGCGCCAGCAGCCGGGGTGAGGAGACAGGGGGATCACCCCTCCACTTT; CDR3aa: CASSRGEETGGSPLHF; j_gene: TRBJ1-6; v_gene: TRBV4-1; abundance: many; d_gene: TRBD1
CDR3nt: TGTGCCAGCAGTGCCTCCCAGGTCTATGGCTACACCTTC; CDR3aa: CASSASQVYGYTF; j_gene: TRBJ1-2; v_gene: TRBV12-3/TRBV12-4; abundance: NA; d_gene: NA
CDR3nt: TGCAGTGCCAAAGCGGGGGGATCCTACAATGAGCAGTTCTTC; CDR3aa: CSAKAGGSYNEQFF; j_gene: TRBJ2-1; v_gene: TRBV20-1; abundance: few; d_gene: TRBD2
CDR3nt: TGCGCCAGCAGAACGGAAAGCAACACTGAAGCTTTCTTT; CDR3aa: CASRTESNTEAFF; j_gene: TRBJ1-1; v_gene: TRBV5-1; abundance: many; d_gene: NA
CDR3nt: TGCGCCAGCAGTGAGGGAACGCACGGGGCAGATACGCAGTATTTT; CDR3aa: CASSEGTHGADTQYF; j_gene: TRBJ2-3; v_gene: TRBV10-2; abundance: once; d_gene: NA
CDR3nt: TGCGCCAGCAGCCAAGATACGGGATTACCCTACAATGAGCAGTTCTTC; CDR3aa: CASSQDTGLPYNEQFF; j_gene: TRBJ2-1; v_gene: TRBV4-3; abundance: few; d_gene: NA
CDR3nt: TGTGCCAGCAGTTTAGGGACCAACACCGGGGAGCTGTTTTTT; CDR3aa: CASSLGTNTGELFF; j_gene: TRBJ2-2; v_gene: TRBV6-2/TRBV6-3; abundance: many; d_gene: NA
CDR3nt: TGTGCCAGCAGGAGGGGACAGAGCAATCAGCCCCAGCATTTT; CDR3aa: CASRRGQSNQPQHF; j_gene: TRBJ1-5; v_gene: TRBV12-3/TRBV12-4; abundance: NA; d_gene: TRBD1
CDR3nt: TGTGCCACCAGCAGAGCGAGCGGGACCCCGGACGAGCAGTACTTC; CDR3aa: CATSRASGTPDEQYF; j_gene: TRBJ2-7; v_gene: TRBV15; abundance: many; d_gene: TRBD2
CDR3nt: TGTGCCAGCAGCCCACGGACCGGAGAGGGGGAGCTGTTTTTT; CDR3aa: CASSPRTGEGELFF; j_gene: TRBJ2-2; v_gene: TRBV7-9; abundance: NA; d_gene: NA
CDR3nt: TGTGCCAGCAGTCCGACCCCATTTCAAGAGACCCAGTACTTC; CDR3aa: CASSPTPFQETQYF; j_gene: TRBJ2-5; v_gene: TRBV27; abundance: many; d_gene: NA
CDR3nt: TGTGCCAGCAGCGTAGAGGGGAATTCACCCCTCCACTTT; CDR3aa: CASSVEGNSPLHF; j_gene: TRBJ1-6; v_gene: TRBV9; abundance: NA; d_gene: NA
CDR3nt: TGTGCCAGCAGCGGGGACAGGGACCAAGAGACCCAGTACTTC; CDR3aa: CASSGDRDQETQYF; j_gene: TRBJ2-5; v_gene: TRBV11-2; abundance: NA; d_gene: TRBD1
CDR3nt: TGCAGCGTGCCCGGCAGGCGGTATGGCTACACCTTC; CDR3aa: CSVPGRRYGYTF; j_gene: TRBJ1-2; v_gene: TRBV29-1; abundance: many; d_gene: NA
CDR3nt: TGTGCCAGCAGTTACGGAGGGGATGAGACCCAGTACTTC; CDR3aa: CASSYGGDETQYF; j_gene: TRBJ2-5; v_gene: TRBV6-5; abundance: many; d_gene: NA
CDR3nt: TGTGCCAGCAGCGTAGGGCAGGGGGGTTTCTACGAGCAGTACTTC; CDR3aa: CASSVGQGGFYEQYF; j_gene: TRBJ2-7; v_gene: TRBV9; abundance: NA; d_gene: NA
CDR3nt: TGTGCCAGCAGCCCCACGACTAGCGGGAGGGCCATGAACATTCAGTACTTC; CDR3aa: CASSPTTSGRAMNIQYF; j_gene: TRBJ2-4; v_gene: TRBV6-5; abundance: many; d_gene: TRBD2
CDR3nt: TGTGCCAGCAGCCAAAGAACGGACAGCCTCTCTGAGCAGTACTTC; CDR3aa: CASSQRTDSLSEQYF; j_gene: TRBJ2-7; v_gene: TRBV3-1; abundance: many; d_gene: NA
CDR3nt: TGTGCCAGCAACACGGAGCCCCACGAGCAGTACTTC; CDR3aa: CASNTEPHEQYF; j_gene: TRBJ2-7; v_gene: TRBV28; abundance: NA; d_gene: NA
CDR3nt: TGCAGCGTTGAAGGAGGAAGGGGGCGGTCTAATGAAAAACTGTTTTTT; CDR3aa: CSVEGGRGRSNEKLFF; j_gene: TRBJ1-4; v_gene: TRBV29-1; abundance: NA; d_gene: TRBD1
CDR3nt: TGTGCCAGCAGCTCTAGGCGGGACACTGAAGCTTTCTTT; CDR3aa: CASSSRRDTEAFF; j_gene: TRBJ1-1; v_gene: TRBV11-3; abundance: many; d_gene: NA
CDR3nt: TGTGCCAGCAGTTTGCGAGCGGGGGTGGTAGGGCCCCAAGAGACCCAGTACTTC; CDR3aa: CASSLRAGVVGPQETQYF; j_gene: TRBJ2-5; v_gene: TRBV6-5; abundance: NA; d_gene: TRBD2
CDR3nt: TGTGCCAGCAGCGATAGCGGGGGGTTTAACAATGAGCAGTTCTTC; CDR3aa: CASSDSGGFNNEQFF; j_gene: TRBJ2-1; v_gene: TRBV7-2; abundance: NA; d_gene: TRBD2
CDR3nt: TGTGCCAGCAGGGAACTAGGTTCAACAGATACGCAGTATTTT; CDR3aa: CASRELGSTDTQYF; j_gene: TRBJ2-3; v_gene: TRBV7-8; abundance: NA; d_gene: NA
CDR3nt: TGTGCCAGCAGGCTCCGGGACTGGCAAGAGACCCAGTACTTC; CDR3aa: CASRLRDWQETQYF; j_gene: TRBJ2-5; v_gene: TRBV6-2/TRBV6-3; abundance: few; d_gene: NA
CDR3nt: TGCACCAGCAGCGGAGGGTCCGTAGTTGACGAGCAGTACTTC; CDR3aa: CTSSGGSVVDEQYF; j_gene: TRBJ2-7; v_gene: TRBV5-1; abundance: NA; d_gene: NA
CDR3nt: TGTGCCAGCAGCCAGGGAGGGGGCATCACTGAAGCTTTCTTT; CDR3aa: CASSQGGGITEAFF; j_gene: TRBJ1-1; v_gene: TRBV3-1; abundance: NA; d_gene: TRBD1
CDR3nt: TGCAGCGTACCACTGGACACCGGCTACACCTTC; CDR3aa: CSVPLDTGYTF; j_gene: TRBJ1-2; v_gene: TRBV29-1; abundance: many; d_gene: NA
CDR3nt: TGCAGCGTTCGCGGACAGGGGGCAGGCTCTGGGGCCAACGTCCTGACTTTC; CDR3aa: CSVRGQGAGSGANVLTF; j_gene: TRBJ2-6; v_gene: TRBV29-1; abundance: few; d_gene: TRBD1
CDR3nt: TGCAGTGCCGGGGTCTCTAGGGAGACCCAGTACTTC; CDR3aa: CSAGVSRETQYF; j_gene: TRBJ2-5; v_gene: TRBV20-1; abundance: few; d_gene: NA
CDR3nt: TGCAGTGCTAGCGGTGACTGGTACGAGCAGTACTTC; CDR3aa: CSASGDWYEQYF; j_gene: TRBJ2-7; v_gene: TRBV20-1; abundance: many; d_gene: NA
CDR3nt: TGCAGCGTAGGGGATAGCACAGATACGCAGTATTTT; CDR3aa: CSVGDSTDTQYF; j_gene: TRBJ2-3; v_gene: TRBV29-1; abundance: many; d_gene: NA
CDR3nt: TGTGCCTGGAGTGTACAGTCGGGAAGCTACACCTTC; CDR3aa: CAWSVQSGSYTF; j_gene: TRBJ1-2; v_gene: TRBV30; abundance: few; d_gene: NA
CDR3nt: TGCGCCAGCAGCTTGAGGGCGGGGCCCACAGATACGCAGTATTTT; CDR3aa: CASSLRAGPTDTQYF; j_gene: TRBJ2-3; v_gene: TRBV5-1; abundance: many; d_gene: NA
CDR3nt: TGTGCCAGCAGTGGAAGCTCCTACACCGGGGAGCTGTTTTTT; CDR3aa: CASSGSSYTGELFF; j_gene: TRBJ2-2; v_gene: TRBV2; abundance: NA; d_gene: NA
CDR3nt: TGTGCCAGCAGTCCTTTGGACGGAAGCTCTGGAAACACCATATATTTT; CDR3aa: CASSPLDGSSGNTIYF; j_gene: TRBJ1-3; v_gene: TRBV6-5; abundance: NA; d_gene: NA
CDR3nt: TGTGCCAGCAGCTCCCTCGTTATAGGCTCAGGAAACACCATATATTTT; CDR3aa: CASSSLVIGSGNTIYF; j_gene: TRBJ1-3; v_gene: TRBV9; abundance: few; d_gene: NA
CDR3nt: TGTGCCAGCTCACTCGGACAGGGGAGCACAGATACGCAGTATTTT; CDR3aa: CASSLGQGSTDTQYF; j_gene: TRBJ2-3; v_gene: TRBV18; abundance: many; d_gene: TRBD1
CDR3nt: TGTGCCAGCAGCTTGGTAGCGAGATTGGGAGCCCAGTACTTC; CDR3aa: CASSLVARLGAQYF; j_gene: TRBJ2-5; v_gene: TRBV5-6; abundance: few; d_gene: NA
CDR3nt: TGTGCCAGCAGCTTGTTGTTAATGGGTGAAGCTTTCTTT; CDR3aa: CASSLLLMGEAFF; j_gene: TRBJ1-1; v_gene: TRBV5-4; abundance: few; d_gene: NA
CDR3nt: TGTGCCAGCAGCTTTTCAGGGGCCCCCGGGGAGCTGTTTTTT; CDR3aa: CASSFSGAPGELFF; j_gene: TRBJ2-2; v_gene: TRBV13; abundance: NA; d_gene: NA
CDR3nt: TGTGCCAGCAGTGGGCCGGGACTAGCGGCACCCAGCACAGATACGCAGTATTTT; CDR3aa: CASSGPGLAAPSTDTQYF; j_gene: TRBJ2-3; v_gene: TRBV25-1; abundance: NA; d_gene: TRBD2
CDR3nt: TGTGCCAGCAGCCTTTATGGGCGCGAGCAGTACTTC; CDR3aa: CASSLYGREQYF; j_gene: TRBJ2-7; v_gene: TRBV28; abundance: many; d_gene: NA
CDR3nt: TGTGCCAGCCTTACAGGGGCCGGTCAGCCCCAGCATTTT; CDR3aa: CASLTGAGQPQHF; j_gene: TRBJ1-5; v_gene: TRBV6-2/TRBV6-3; abundance: many; d_gene: TRBD1
CDR3nt: TGTGCCAGCAGTTTCGGTCTTCACGGATCCGGCTACACCTTC; CDR3aa: CASSFGLHGSGYTF; j_gene: TRBJ1-2; v_gene: TRBV12-3/TRBV12-4; abundance: many; d_gene: NA
CDR3nt: TGTGCCAGCTCACCAGACGGCTACAATGAGCAGTTCTTC; CDR3aa: CASSPDGYNEQFF; j_gene: TRBJ2-1; v_gene: TRBV18; abundance: few; d_gene: NA
CDR3nt: TGTGCCAGCAGCACCCGGACAGGGAAAGAAAGCTATGGCTACACCTTC; CDR3aa: CASSTRTGKESYGYTF; j_gene: TRBJ1-2; v_gene: TRBV13; abundance: NA; d_gene: TRBD1
CDR3nt: TGTGCCAGCAGCCAAGAAATGGGACAGCCCCAGCATTTT; CDR3aa: CASSQEMGQPQHF; j_gene: TRBJ1-5; v_gene: TRBV3-1; abundance: few; d_gene: NA